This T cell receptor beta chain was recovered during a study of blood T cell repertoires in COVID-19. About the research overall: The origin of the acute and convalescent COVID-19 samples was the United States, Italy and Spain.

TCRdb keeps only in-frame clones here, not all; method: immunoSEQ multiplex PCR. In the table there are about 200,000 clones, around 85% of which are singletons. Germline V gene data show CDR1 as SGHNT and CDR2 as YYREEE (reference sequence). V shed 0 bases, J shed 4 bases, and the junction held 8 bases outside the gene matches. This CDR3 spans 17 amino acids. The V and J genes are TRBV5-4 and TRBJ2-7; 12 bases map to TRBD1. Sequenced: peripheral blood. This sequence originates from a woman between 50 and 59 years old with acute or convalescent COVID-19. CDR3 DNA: TGTGCCAGCAGCTTGGCGCCCGGGACAGGGGGCAGGTACGAGCAGTACTTC. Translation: CASSLAPGTGGRYEQYF.